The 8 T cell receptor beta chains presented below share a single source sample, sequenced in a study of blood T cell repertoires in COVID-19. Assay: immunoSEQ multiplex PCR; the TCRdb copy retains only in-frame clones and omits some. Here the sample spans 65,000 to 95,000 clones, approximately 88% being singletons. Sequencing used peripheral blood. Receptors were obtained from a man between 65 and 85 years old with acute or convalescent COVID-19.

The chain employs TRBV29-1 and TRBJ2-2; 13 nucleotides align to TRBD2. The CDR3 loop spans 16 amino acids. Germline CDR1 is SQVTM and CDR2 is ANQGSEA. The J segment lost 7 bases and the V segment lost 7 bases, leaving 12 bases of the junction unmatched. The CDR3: CSARGLAGTRGGELFF. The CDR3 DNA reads TGCAGCGCCCGGGGACTAGCGGGGACCCGGGGCGGGGAGCTGTTTTTT.

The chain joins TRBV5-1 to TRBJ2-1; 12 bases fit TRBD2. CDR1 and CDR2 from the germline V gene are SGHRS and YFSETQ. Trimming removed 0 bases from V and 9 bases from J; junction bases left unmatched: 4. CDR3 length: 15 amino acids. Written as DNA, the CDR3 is TGCGCCAGCAGCTTGGGTCAGACTAGCGGGAGTGAGCAGTTCTTC. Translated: CASSLGQTSGSEQFF.

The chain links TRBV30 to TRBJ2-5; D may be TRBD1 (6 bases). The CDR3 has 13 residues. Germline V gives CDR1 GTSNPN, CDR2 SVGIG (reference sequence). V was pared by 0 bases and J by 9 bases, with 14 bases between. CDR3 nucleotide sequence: TGTGCCTGGAGTGTAGGGGGAGAGGGGGCCCAGTACTTC. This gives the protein CAWSVGGEGAQYF. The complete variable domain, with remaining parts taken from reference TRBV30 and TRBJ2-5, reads SQTIHQWPATLVQPVGSPLSLECTVEGTSNPNLYWYRQAAGRGLQLLFYSVGIGQISSEVPQNLSASRPQDRQFILSSKKLLLSDSGFYLCAWSVGGEGAQYFGPGTRLLVL.

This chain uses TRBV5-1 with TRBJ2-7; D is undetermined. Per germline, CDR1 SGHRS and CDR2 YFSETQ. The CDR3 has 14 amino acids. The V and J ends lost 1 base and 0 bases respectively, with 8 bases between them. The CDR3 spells CASSLNLYSYEQYF. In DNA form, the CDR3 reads TGCGCCAGCAGCTTGAATCTGTACTCCTACGAGCAGTACTTC. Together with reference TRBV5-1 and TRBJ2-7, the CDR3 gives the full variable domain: KAGVTQTPRYLIKTRGQQVTLSCSPISGHRSVSWYQQTPGQGLQFLFEYFSETQRNKGNFPGRFSGRQFSNSRSEMNVSTLELGDSALYLCASSLNLYSYEQYFGPGTRLTVT.

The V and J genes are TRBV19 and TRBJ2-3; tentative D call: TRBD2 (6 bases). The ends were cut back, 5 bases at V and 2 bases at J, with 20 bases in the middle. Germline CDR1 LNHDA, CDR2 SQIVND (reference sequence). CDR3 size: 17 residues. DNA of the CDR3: TGTGCCAGTAGTCTTCGGTGGGTAGCGGCGGACACAGATACGCAGTATTTT. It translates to CASSLRWVAADTDTQYF.

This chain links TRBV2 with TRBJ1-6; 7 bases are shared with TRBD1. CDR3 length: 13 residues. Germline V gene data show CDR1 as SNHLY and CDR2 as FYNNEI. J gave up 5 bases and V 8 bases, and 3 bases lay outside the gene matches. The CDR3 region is CASGTANNSPLHF. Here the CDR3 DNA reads TGTGCCAGCGGGACAGCGAATAATTCACCCCTCCACTTT.

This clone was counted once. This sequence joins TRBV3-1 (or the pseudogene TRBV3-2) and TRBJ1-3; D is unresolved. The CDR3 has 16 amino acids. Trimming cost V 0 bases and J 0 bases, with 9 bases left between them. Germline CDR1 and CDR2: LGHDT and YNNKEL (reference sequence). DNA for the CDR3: TGTGCCAGCAGCCAAGAGCGACTGTACTCTGGAAACACCATATATTTT. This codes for CASSQERLYSGNTIYF.

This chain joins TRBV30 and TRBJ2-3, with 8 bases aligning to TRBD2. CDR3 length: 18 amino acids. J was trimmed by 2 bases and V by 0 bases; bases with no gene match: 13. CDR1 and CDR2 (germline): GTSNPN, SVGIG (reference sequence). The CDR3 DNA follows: TGTGCCTGGAGTGTAAGGGCCCGGCTAGCGGGCAACACAGATACGCAGTATTTT. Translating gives CAWSVRARLAGNTDTQYF.